A single sample is the source of the 8 T cell receptor beta chains below, sequenced in a study of blood T cell repertoires in COVID-19. TCRdb keeps only in-frame clones here, not all; method: immunoSEQ multiplex PCR. In the table there are more than 300,000 clones, about 90% of which are singletons. The sample comprised peripheral blood. These receptors all come from a woman aged 30 to 39 with COVID-19, enrolled during active disease.

This chain joins TRBV7-3 and TRBJ2-5; D is possibly TRBD2 (5 bases). From germline, CDR1 is SGHTA and CDR2 FQGTGA. The length of the CDR3 is 14 residues. The V and J ends lost 1 base and 7 bases respectively, with 13 bases between them. DNA for the CDR3: TGTGCCAGCAGCTTAAGCAGTAGCGACGGGACCCAGTACTTC. It is translated as CASSLSSSDGTQYF.

This chain links TRBV7-9 with TRBJ1-6; unclear D gene. Germline CDR1 reads SEHNR; CDR2 reads FQNEAQ (reference sequence). Trimming cost V 3 bases and J 7 bases, with 10 bases left between them. The length of the CDR3 is 14 residues. CDR3 sequence: CASSFSLGNSPLHF. Here the CDR3 DNA reads TGTGCCAGCAGCTTCAGTCTCGGGAATTCACCCCTCCACTTT. Full variable domain (outside the CDR3, taken from reference TRBV7-9 and TRBJ1-6): DTGVSQNPRHKITKRGQNVTFRCDPISEHNRLYWYRQTLGQGPEFLTYFQNEAQLEKSRLLSDRFSAERPKGSFSTLEIQRTEQGDSAMYLCASSFSLGNSPLHFGNGTRLTVT.

This rearrangement joins TRBV5-1 to TRBJ1-1; TRBD1 is a possible D gene (6 bases). The CDR3 loop spans 15 amino acids. Germline lookup yields CDR1 SGHRS and CDR2 YFSETQ. The V and J ends lost 0 bases and 5 bases respectively, with 14 bases between them. CDR3 in DNA: TGCGCCAGCAGCTTGGCGGGGGGGCAGGGAACTGAAGCTTTCTTT. Translated: CASSLAGGQGTEAFF. Supplemented by reference TRBV5-1 and TRBJ1-1, the full variable domain reads KAGVTQTPRYLIKTRGQQVTLSCSPISGHRSVSWYQQTPGQGLQFLFEYFSETQRNKGNFPGRFSGRQFSNSRSEMNVSTLELGDSALYLCASSLAGGQGTEAFFGQGTRLTVV.

V usage is TRBV9 and J usage is TRBJ1-1, with TRBD1 matching over 7 bases. CDR1 is SGDLS, CDR2 YYNGEE, per germline. After removal of 4 bases from V and 6 bases from J, the junction contained 3 bases not matched to a gene. The CDR3 loop spans 12 amino acids. The CDR3 loop reads CASSPGGPEAFF. CDR3 nucleotides: TGTGCCAGCAGCCCAGGGGGGCCTGAAGCTTTCTTT.

This chain uses TRBV5-1 with TRBJ1-6, with D tentatively TRBD1 (6 bases). The V and J ends lost 2 bases and 9 bases respectively, with 12 bases between them. The CDR3 spans 14 residues. Germline V lookup: CDR1 SGHRS, CDR2 YFSETQ. The CDR3 DNA is TGCGCCAGCAGCTTATACAGGGAGGGTTCACCCCTCCACTTT. Residues: CASSLYREGSPLHF. Variable domain in full (rest from reference TRBV5-1 and TRBJ1-6): KAGVTQTPRYLIKTRGQQVTLSCSPISGHRSVSWYQQTPGQGLQFLFEYFSETQRNKGNFPGRFSGRQFSNSRSEMNVSTLELGDSALYLCASSLYREGSPLHFGNGTRLTVT.

The chain uses TRBV5-1 and TRBJ2-2; 12 positions agree with TRBD2. This CDR3 region has 17 residues. Per germline, CDR1 SGHRS and CDR2 YFSETQ. Germline trimming cut 0 bases from V and 5 bases from J; bases unmatched to any gene: 5. The CDR3 is CASSLGLTSGRTGELFF. The CDR3 DNA is TGCGCCAGCAGCTTGGGGTTGACTAGCGGGAGAACCGGGGAGCTGTTTTTT.

This sequence joins TRBV18 and TRBJ2-7, with D tentatively TRBD2 (5 bases). The germline V and J ends were trimmed by 3 bases and 3 bases, with 12 bases remaining between them. CDR1 and CDR2 (germline): KGHSH, LQKENI. The CDR3 contains 14 residues. In DNA form, the CDR3 reads TGTGCCAGCTCACCGACCGGGATTTTCTACGAGCAGTACTTC. Translating it yields CASSPTGIFYEQYF.

In DNA, the CDR3 is TGTGCCAGCCGTCCCGGGGGGGCCTTAGAGACCCAGTACTTC. Its protein is CASRPGGALETQYF. The chain employs TRBV28 and TRBJ2-5, with 8 bases identical to TRBD2. Germline V gene lookup returns CDR1 MDHEN and CDR2 SYDVKM. This CDR3 comprises 14 residues. Losses at the gene ends were 8 bases for V and 4 bases for J; bases not matched to a gene: 9.